This passage covers 10 T cell receptor beta chains from one sample sequenced in a study of T cell changes during pregnancy in multiple sclerosis. Libraries were prepared by immunoSEQ multiplex PCR; TCRdb keeps only in-frame clonotypes and omits some of them. The sample includes tens of thousands of clones, 90% seen only once; the top ten take 4.5% to 5.5%. Sequencing used CD8+ T cells from peripheral blood mononuclear cells, obtained after pregnancy. Receptor source: a female donor with multiple sclerosis, enrolled in a pregnancy study.

This clone was counted once. The chain employs TRBV30 and TRBJ2-2, with D tentatively TRBD2 (6 bases). Germline loops: CDR1 GTSNPN, CDR2 SVGIG (reference sequence). CDR3 length: 14 amino acids. V lost 3 bases to trimming and J lost 0 bases, with 8 bases between them. For the CDR3, the DNA is TGTGCCTGGAGGCTAGCGCCGAACACCGGGGAGCTGTTTTTT. This codes for CAWRLAPNTGELFF.

J is TRBJ1-1 and V is TRBV4-1; maybe TRBD1 (6 bases). The CDR3 is made up of 16 amino acids. The V gene lost 3 bases and the J gene lost 2 bases, with 16 bases spanning the gap. CDR1 is MGHRA and CDR2 is YSYEKL in the germline V gene. CDR3 in amino acids: CASSHHTVRGNTEAFF. CDR3 coding DNA: TGCGCCAGCAGCCACCATACAGTCAGGGGAAACACTGAAGCTTTCTTT.

V and J are TRBV12-5 and TRBJ2-5; maybe TRBD1 (6 bases). Per germline, CDR1 LGHNT and CDR2 FRNRAP. The CDR3 consists of 15 residues. V was trimmed by 4 bases and J by 1 base, leaving 13 bases between them. CDR3 loop: CASGYTDSLQETQYF. The CDR3 nucleotides read TGTGCTAGTGGTTACACGGACAGCCTCCAAGAGACCCAGTACTTC.

The chain uses TRBV19 and TRBJ2-7; the D is unclear. Trimming removed 6 bases at V and 0 bases at J, with 6 bases between. CDR3 length: 12 amino acids. Germline lookup yields CDR1 LNHDA and CDR2 SQIVND (reference sequence). In DNA, the CDR3 is TGTGCCAGTAGAGACAACTCCTACGAGCAGTACTTC. Translation: CASRDNSYEQYF.

On this clone: An end of the junction differs from the germline gene, which may be a read error. Additional DNA sequences in this sample encode the identical CDR3. This chain uses TRBV5-4 with TRBJ2-6; TRBD2 is a possible D gene (5 bases). CDR1 is SGHNT and CDR2 is YYREEE in the germline V gene (reference sequence). The CDR3 length is 16 residues. The CDR3 loop is CASSQDEGSGANVLTF. DNA for the CDR3: TGCGCCAGCAGCCAAGATGAGGGCTCTGGGGCCAACGTCCTGACTTTC.

V is TRBV27 and J is TRBJ2-1, with 12 bases identical to TRBD2. CDR1 MNHEY and CDR2 SMNVEV come from the germline V gene (reference sequence). With V trimmed by 0 bases and J by 10 bases, 10 bases remained unmatched. The CDR3 extends over 17 amino acids. The CDR3 reads CASSLSALLAGGREQFF. CDR3 in DNA: TGTGCCAGCAGTTTATCGGCCCTACTAGCGGGGGGACGAGAGCAGTTCTTC.

The rearrangement links TRBV5-1 to TRBJ2-2, with a tentative D call TRBD2 (6 bases). Trimming removed 4 bases at V and 0 bases at J, with 7 bases between. The CDR3 extends over 14 amino acids. Germline lookup yields CDR1 SGHRS and CDR2 YFSETQ. The CDR3 DNA reads as TGCGCCAGCAGCCCGGGGGCGAACACCGGGGAGCTGTTTTTT. Encoded protein: CASSPGANTGELFF.

V is TRBV5-6 and J is TRBJ2-7, with D uncertain. The CDR3 sequence is 14 residues long. The ends were cut back, 4 bases at V and 0 bases at J, with 11 bases in the middle. Germline V lookup: CDR1 SGHDT, CDR2 YYEEEE. CDR3 residues: CASSPDTVSYEQYF. CDR3 DNA: TGTGCCAGCAGCCCCGACACAGTCTCCTACGAGCAGTACTTC. The full variable domain, in which reference TRBV5-6 and TRBJ2-7 provide the parts outside the CDR3, is DAGVTQSPTHLIKTRGQQVTLRCSPKSGHDTVSWYQQALGQGPQFIFQYYEEEERQRGNFPDRFSGHQFPNYSSELNVNALLLGDSALYLCASSPDTVSYEQYFGPGTRLTVT.

This clone was counted between two and nine times. This chain connects TRBV18 to TRBJ1-1; tentatively, D is TRBD1 (5 bases). The CDR3 spans 12 residues. The V gene lost 2 bases and the J gene lost 6 bases, with 7 bases spanning the gap. The germline CDR1 and CDR2 sequences are KGHSH and LQKENI. The CDR3 here is CASSPGGAEAFF. CDR3 nucleotide sequence: TGTGCCAGCTCACCAGGAGGGGCTGAAGCTTTCTTT. The full variable domain, rest sourced from reference TRBV18 and TRBJ1-1, is NAGVMQNPRHLVRRRGQEARLRCSPMKGHSHVYWYRQLPEEGLKFMVYLQKENIIDESGMPKERFSAEFPKEGPSILRIQQVVRGDSAAYFCASSPGGAEAFFGQGTRLTVV.

V is TRBV12-5 and J is TRBJ1-5; TRBD1 might be the D (6 bases). The CDR3 has 14 residues. Germline V gene lookup returns CDR1 LGHNT and CDR2 FRNRAP. Trimming cost V 3 bases and J 6 bases, with 12 bases left between them. The DNA for the CDR3 is TGTGCTAGTGGTTTCCGGGGGGCGGGTCAGCCCCAGCATTTT. Translating gives CASGFRGAGQPQHF.